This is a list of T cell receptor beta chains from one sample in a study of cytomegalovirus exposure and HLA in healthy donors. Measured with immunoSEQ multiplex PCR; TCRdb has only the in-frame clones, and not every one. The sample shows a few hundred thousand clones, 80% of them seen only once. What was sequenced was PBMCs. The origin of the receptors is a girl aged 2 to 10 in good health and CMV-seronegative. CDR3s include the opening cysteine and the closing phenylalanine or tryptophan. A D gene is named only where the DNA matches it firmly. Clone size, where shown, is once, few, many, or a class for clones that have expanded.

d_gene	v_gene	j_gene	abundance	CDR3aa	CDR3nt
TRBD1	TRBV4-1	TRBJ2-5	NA	CASSQADRVETQYF	TGCGCCAGCAGCCAAGCTGACAGGGTGGAGACCCAGTACTTC
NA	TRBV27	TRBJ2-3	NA	CASSLAPTDTQYF	TGTGCCAGCAGTTTGGCACCCACAGATACGCAGTATTTT
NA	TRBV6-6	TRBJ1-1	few	CASSYNEGVLAFF	TGTGCCAGCAGTTACAATGAGGGGGTTTTGGCTTTCTTT
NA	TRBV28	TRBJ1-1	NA	CASTVWVGEANTEAFF	TGTGCCAGCACTGTCTGGGTGGGGGAGGCGAACACTGAAGCTTTCTTT
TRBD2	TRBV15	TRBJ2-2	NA	CATSRERTSVFPGELFF	TGTGCCACCAGCAGAGAGCGGACTAGCGTTTTCCCCGGGGAGCTGTTTTTT
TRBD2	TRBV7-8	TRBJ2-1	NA	CASSRLAGVFGNEQFF	TGTGCCAGCAGCAGACTAGCGGGGGTGTTCGGCAATGAGCAGTTCTTC
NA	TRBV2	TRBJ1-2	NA	CASSEARTYYGYTF	TGTGCCAGCAGTGAAGCAAGGACATATTATGGCTACACCTTC
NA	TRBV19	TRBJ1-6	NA	CASSIESSYNSPLHF	TGTGCCAGTAGTATAGAGAGCTCCTATAATTCACCCCTCCACTTT
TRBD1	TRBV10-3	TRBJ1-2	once	CASMGQGDNYGYTF	TGTGCCAGTATGGGACAGGGGGACAACTATGGCTACACCTTC
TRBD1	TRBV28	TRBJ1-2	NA	CASRGQGRGNYGYTF	TGTGCCAGCAGGGGACAGGGAAGGGGCAACTATGGCTACACCTTC
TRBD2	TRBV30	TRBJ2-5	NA	CAWSFFSGRGTQYF	TGTGCCTGGAGCTTCTTTAGCGGGAGGGGGACCCAGTACTTC
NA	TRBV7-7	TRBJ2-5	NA	CASSPGVTETQYF	TGTGCCAGCAGCCCCGGGGTAACGGAGACCCAGTACTTC
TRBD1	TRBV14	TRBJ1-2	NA	CASSQSLLGTGSYGYTF	TGTGCCAGCAGCCAATCCCTCCTCGGGACAGGGAGCTATGGCTACACCTTC
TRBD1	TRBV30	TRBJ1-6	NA	CAWSVGDRGRSPLHF	TGTGCCTGGAGTGTAGGGGACAGGGGACGTTCACCCCTCCACTTT
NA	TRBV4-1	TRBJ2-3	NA	CASSQVRGSKRTQYF	TGCGCCAGCAGCCAAGTCAGGGGCTCCAAGCGAACGCAGTATTTT
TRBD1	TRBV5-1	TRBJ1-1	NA	CASYKPETGDTEAFF	TGCGCCAGCTACAAACCCGAGACAGGGGACACTGAAGCTTTCTTT
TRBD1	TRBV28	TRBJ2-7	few	CASSSDRVGAYEQYF	TGTGCCAGCAGTTCGGACAGGGTCGGCGCCTACGAGCAGTACTTC
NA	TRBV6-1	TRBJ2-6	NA	CASTLQDSGANVLTF	TGTGCCAGCACCCTACAGGACTCTGGGGCCAACGTCCTGACTTTC
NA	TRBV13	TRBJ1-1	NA	CASSLGTAEAFF	TGTGCCAGCAGCTTAGGGACTGCTGAAGCTTTCTTT
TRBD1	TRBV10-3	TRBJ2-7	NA	CAIRATGQGYEQYF	TGTGCCATCAGGGCGACAGGGCAGGGGTACGAGCAGTACTTC
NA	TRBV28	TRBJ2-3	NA	CASSPVTVAGTDTQYF	TGTGCCAGCAGTCCCGTTACCGTAGCCGGCACAGATACGCAGTATTTT
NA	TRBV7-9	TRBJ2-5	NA	CASSQPGAYQETQYF	TGTGCCAGCAGCCAACCAGGGGCCTACCAAGAGACCCAGTACTTC
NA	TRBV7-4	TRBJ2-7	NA	CASSLVVGELLGKIYEQYF	TGTGCCAGCAGCTTAGTAGTAGGGGAACTACTTGGAAAGATTTACGAGCAGTACTTC
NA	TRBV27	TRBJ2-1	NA	CASSRLGLYSYNEQFF	TGTGCCAGCAGTAGACTGGGACTGTACTCCTACAATGAGCAGTTCTTC
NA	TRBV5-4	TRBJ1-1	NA	CASSLGVTLNTEAFF	TGTGCCAGCAGCCTGGGGGTGACACTGAACACTGAAGCTTTCTTT
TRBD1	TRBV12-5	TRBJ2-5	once	CASGQGTGRQETQYF	TGTGCTAGTGGTCAGGGGACAGGCCGGCAAGAGACCCAGTACTTC
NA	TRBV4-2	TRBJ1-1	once	CASSPRFSGDTEAFF	TGTGCCAGCAGTCCTCGCTTTTCGGGAGACACTGAAGCTTTCTTT
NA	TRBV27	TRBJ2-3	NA	CASSVLSGITQYF	TGTGCCAGTTCGGTCTTATCGGGGATTACGCAGTATTTT
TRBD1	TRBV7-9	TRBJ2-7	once	CASSFRDSAYEQYF	TGTGCCAGCAGCTTCCGGGACAGCGCCTACGAGCAGTACTTC
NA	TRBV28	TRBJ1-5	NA	CASTGQFKLPQHF	TGTGCCAGCACCGGACAGTTCAAGCTGCCCCAGCATTTT
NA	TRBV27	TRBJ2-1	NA	CASSFLGWGGEQFF	TGTGCCAGCAGTTTCCTCGGATGGGGAGGCGAGCAGTTCTTC
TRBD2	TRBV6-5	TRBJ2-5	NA	CASSYGTSGQETQYF	TGTGCCAGCAGTTACGGGACTAGCGGGCAAGAGACCCAGTACTTC
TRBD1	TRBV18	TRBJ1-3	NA	CASSPTAGQGRSGNTIYF	TGTGCCAGCTCACCGACTGCGGGACAGGGAAGGTCTGGAAACACCATATATTTT
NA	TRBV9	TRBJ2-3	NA	CASSGGGSTDTQYF	TGTGCCAGCAGCGGCGGCGGAAGCACAGATACGCAGTATTTT
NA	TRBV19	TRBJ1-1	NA	CASSIFGGIGTEAFF	TGTGCCAGTAGTATTTTTGGGGGGATAGGCACTGAAGCTTTCTTT
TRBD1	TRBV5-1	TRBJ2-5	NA	CASSQDRGRETQYF	TGCGCCAGCAGCCAGGACAGGGGGCGGGAGACCCAGTACTTC
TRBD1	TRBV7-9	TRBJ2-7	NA	CASSDRQGSYEQYF	TGTGCCAGCAGCGACCGACAGGGCTCCTACGAGCAGTACTTC
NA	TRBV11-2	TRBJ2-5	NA	CASSLDPPGSHNVGTQYF	TGTGCCAGCAGCTTAGATCCACCAGGGTCCCATAACGTAGGGACCCAGTACTTC
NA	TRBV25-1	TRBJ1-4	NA	CASSVTGIMVEKLFF	TGTGCCAGCAGTGTAACAGGGATAATGGTAGAAAAACTGTTTTTT
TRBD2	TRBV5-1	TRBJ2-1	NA	CASRFSGTSYNEQFF	TGCGCCAGCAGATTTAGCGGGACCTCCTACAATGAGCAGTTCTTC
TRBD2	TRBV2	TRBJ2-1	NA	CASRRLAGSYNEQFF	TGTGCCAGCAGGAGACTAGCGGGATCCTACAATGAGCAGTTCTTC
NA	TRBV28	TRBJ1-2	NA	CASNSRGARGGYTF	TGTGCCAGCAATTCTCGGGGGGCGCGAGGAGGCTACACCTTC
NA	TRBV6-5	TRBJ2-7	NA	CASSPWGDRNYEQYF	TGTGCCAGCAGTCCCTGGGGGGACAGAAACTACGAGCAGTACTTC
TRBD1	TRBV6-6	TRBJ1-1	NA	CASRAHTGANTEAFF	TGTGCCAGCAGGGCTCACACAGGGGCGAACACTGAAGCTTTCTTT